The sequence of this TCR beta chain was determined in a study of OX40 agonist ivuxolimab in advanced cancers. Regarding this clone: No antigen is known for it.

Repertoires were generated with immunoSEQ multiplex PCR, while TCRdb's copy carries only in-frame clones and drops some. The sample consists of 40,000 to 55,000 clones, 88% of them appearing once. Germline V CDR1 and CDR2: GTSNPN, SVGIG (reference sequence). The ends were cut back, 4 bases at V and 4 bases at J, with 10 bases in the middle. This CDR3 comprises 13 residues. Study-level results: Normalized T-cell clonal expansion was also low in a subset of nonresponders.

The chain has TRBV30 and TRBJ2-2, with D possibly matching TRBD1 (5 bases). This sample comprised CD4+ or CD8+ T cells sorted from blood, obtained in a trial of the OX40 agonist ivuxolimab. This sequence originates from an adult with an advanced solid tumor such as melanoma, head and neck, liver or kidney cancer. In DNA form, the CDR3 reads TGTGCCTGGAACAGGATATCCACCGGGGAGCTGTTTTTT. Amino acids: CAWNRISTGELFF. Full variable domain (rest looked up from reference TRBV30 and TRBJ2-2): SQTIHQWPATLVQPVGSPLSLECTVEGTSNPNLYWYRQAAGRGLQLLFYSVGIGQISSEVPQNLSASRPQDRQFILSSKKLLLSDSGFYLCAWNRISTGELFFGEGSRLTVL.